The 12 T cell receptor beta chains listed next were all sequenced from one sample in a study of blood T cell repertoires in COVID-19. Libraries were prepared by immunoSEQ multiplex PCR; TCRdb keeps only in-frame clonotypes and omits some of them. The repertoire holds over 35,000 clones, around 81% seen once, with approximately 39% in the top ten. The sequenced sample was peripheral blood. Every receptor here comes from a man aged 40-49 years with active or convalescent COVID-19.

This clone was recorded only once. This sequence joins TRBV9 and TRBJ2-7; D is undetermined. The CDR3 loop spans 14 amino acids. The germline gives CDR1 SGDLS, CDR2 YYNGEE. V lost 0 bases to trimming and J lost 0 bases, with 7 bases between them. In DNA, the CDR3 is TGTGCCAGCAGCGTAGCAGGAACCTCCTACGAGCAGTACTTC. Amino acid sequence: CASSVAGTSYEQYF.

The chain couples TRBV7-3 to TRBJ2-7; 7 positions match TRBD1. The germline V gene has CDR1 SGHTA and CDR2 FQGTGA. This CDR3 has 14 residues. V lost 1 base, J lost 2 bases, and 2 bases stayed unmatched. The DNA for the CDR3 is TGTGCCAGCAGCTTAAAACAGGGGCCCTACGAGCAGTACTTC. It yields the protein CASSLKQGPYEQYF.

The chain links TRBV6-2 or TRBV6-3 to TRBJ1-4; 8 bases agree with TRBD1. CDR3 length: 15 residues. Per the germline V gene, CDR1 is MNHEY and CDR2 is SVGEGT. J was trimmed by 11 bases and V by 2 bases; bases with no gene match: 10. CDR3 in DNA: TGTGCCAGCAGTTACCCACAGGGGACAGGTGGGAAACTGTTTTTT. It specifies CASSYPQGTGGKLFF.

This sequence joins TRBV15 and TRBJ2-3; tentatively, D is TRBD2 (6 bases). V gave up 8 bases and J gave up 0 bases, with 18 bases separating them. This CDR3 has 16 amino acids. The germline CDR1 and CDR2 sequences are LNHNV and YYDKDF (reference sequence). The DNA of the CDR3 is TGTGCCACCGATGACCTTGGGGGGTTGAGCACAGATACGCAGTATTTT. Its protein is CATDDLGGLSTDTQYF.

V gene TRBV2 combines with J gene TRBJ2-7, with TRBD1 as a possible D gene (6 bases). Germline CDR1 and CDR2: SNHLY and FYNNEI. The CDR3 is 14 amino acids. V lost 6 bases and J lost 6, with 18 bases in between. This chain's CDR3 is CASRTGTSPTEQYF. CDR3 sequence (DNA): TGTGCCAGCAGAACCGGGACATCCCCTACCGAGCAGTACTTC. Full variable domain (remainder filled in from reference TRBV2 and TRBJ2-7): EPEVTQTPSHQVTQMGQEVILRCVPISNHLYFYWYRQILGQKVEFLVSFYNNEISEKSEIFDDQFSVERPDGSNFTLKIRSTKLEDSAMYFCASRTGTSPTEQYFGPGTRLTVT.

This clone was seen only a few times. The CDR3 here is CASSSYGKGGPEAFF. DNA of the CDR3: TGTGCCAGCAGTTCCTATGGGAAGGGAGGGCCTGAAGCTTTCTTT. This chain connects TRBV6-5 to TRBJ1-1, with unresolved D. CDR3 size: 15 residues. CDR1 is MNHEY, CDR2 SVGAGI, per germline. V gave up 4 bases and J gave up 6 bases, with 18 bases separating them.

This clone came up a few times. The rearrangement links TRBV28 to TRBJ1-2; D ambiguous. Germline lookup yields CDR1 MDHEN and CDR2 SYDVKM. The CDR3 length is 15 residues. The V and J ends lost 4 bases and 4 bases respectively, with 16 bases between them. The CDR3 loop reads CASSSQAGFIYGYTF. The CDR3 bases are TGTGCCAGCAGTTCCCAGGCGGGGTTTATCTATGGCTACACCTTC.

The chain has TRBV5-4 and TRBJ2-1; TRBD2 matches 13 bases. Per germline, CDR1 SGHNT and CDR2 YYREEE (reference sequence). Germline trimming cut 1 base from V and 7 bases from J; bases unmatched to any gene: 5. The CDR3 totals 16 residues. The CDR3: CASSLTSGGVANEQFF. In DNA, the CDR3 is TGTGCCAGCAGCTTGACTAGCGGGGGGGTGGCGAATGAGCAGTTCTTC.

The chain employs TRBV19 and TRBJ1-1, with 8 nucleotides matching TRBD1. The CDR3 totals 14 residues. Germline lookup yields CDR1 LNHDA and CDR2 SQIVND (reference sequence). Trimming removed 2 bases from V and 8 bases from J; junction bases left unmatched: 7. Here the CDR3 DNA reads TGTGCCAGTAGTATACAGGACAGGGAGTGGGAAGCTTTCTTT. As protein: CASSIQDREWEAFF. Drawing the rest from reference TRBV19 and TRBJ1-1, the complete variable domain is DGGITQSPKYLFRKEGQNVTLSCEQNLNHDAMYWYRQDPGQGLRLIYYSQIVNDFQKGDIAEGYSVSREKKESFPLTVTSAQKNPTAFYLCASSIQDREWEAFFGQGTRLTVV.

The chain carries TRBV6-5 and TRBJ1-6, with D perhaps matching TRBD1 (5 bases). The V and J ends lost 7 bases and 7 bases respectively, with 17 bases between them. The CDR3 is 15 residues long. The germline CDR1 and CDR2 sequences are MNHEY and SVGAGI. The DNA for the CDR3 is TGTGCCAGCACCCACACTGGACAACTGAATTCACCCCTCCACTTT. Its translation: CASTHTGQLNSPLHF.

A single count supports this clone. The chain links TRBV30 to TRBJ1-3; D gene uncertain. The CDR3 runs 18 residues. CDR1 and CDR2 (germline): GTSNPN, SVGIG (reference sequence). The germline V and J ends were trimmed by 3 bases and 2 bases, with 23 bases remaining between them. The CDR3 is CAWSILRSFPGTGNTIYF. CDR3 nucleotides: TGTGCCTGGAGCATTCTTAGGTCGTTCCCGGGGACTGGAAACACCATATATTTT. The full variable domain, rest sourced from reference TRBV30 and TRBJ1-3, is SQTIHQWPATLVQPVGSPLSLECTVEGTSNPNLYWYRQAAGRGLQLLFYSVGIGQISSEVPQNLSASRPQDRQFILSSKKLLLSDSGFYLCAWSILRSFPGTGNTIYFGEGSWLTVV.

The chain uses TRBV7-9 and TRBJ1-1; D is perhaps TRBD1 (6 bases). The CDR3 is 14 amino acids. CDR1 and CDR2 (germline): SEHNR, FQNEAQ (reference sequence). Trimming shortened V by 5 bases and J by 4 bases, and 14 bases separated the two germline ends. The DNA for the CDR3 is TGTGCCAGCAGCATACAGGGAGGGATCACTGAAGCTTTCTTT. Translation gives CASSIQGGITEAFF. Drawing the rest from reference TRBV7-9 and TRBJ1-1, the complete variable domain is DTGVSQNPRHKITKRGQNVTFRCDPISEHNRLYWYRQTLGQGPEFLTYFQNEAQLEKSRLLSDRFSAERPKGSFSTLEIQRTEQGDSAMYLCASSIQGGITEAFFGQGTRLTVV.